One sample yielded the 16 T cell receptor beta chains listed below, sequenced in a study of T cell responses to AZD1222 COVID-19 vaccine. Clones were read by immunoSEQ multiplex PCR, and TCRdb kept only the in-frame ones, dropping some. Found here are tens of thousands of clones, roughly 80% of them singletons; the top ten hold more than 5%. The specimen was peripheral blood, collected on day 0 of AZD1222 vaccination. These receptors all stem from an adult in good health.

This sequence joins TRBV4-1 and TRBJ1-1; D uncertain. CDR1 MGHRA and CDR2 YSYEKL come from the germline V gene. CDR3 length: 14 amino acids. Trimming pared 0 bases from V and 8 bases from J, leaving 13 bases between. The chain's CDR3 is CASSQDRGSPEAFF. CDR3 nucleotides: TGCGCCAGCAGCCAAGATCGTGGATCCCCAGAAGCTTTCTTT.

The CDR3 loop is CASSYGLGETQYF. Written as DNA, the CDR3 is TGTGCCAGCAGCTACGGCCTAGGAGAGACCCAGTACTTC. The rearrangement joins TRBV7-3 to TRBJ2-5; D not resolved. Trimming left V 4 bases short and J 4 bases short, with 10 bases between. The CDR3 contains 13 residues. The germline gives CDR1 SGHTA, CDR2 FQGTGA.

The chain carries TRBV30 and TRBJ1-1; no clear D gene. CDR3 length equals 13 residues. Germline V gives CDR1 GTSNPN, CDR2 SVGIG (reference sequence). V lost 2 bases, J lost 6 bases, and 13 bases lay in between. The CDR3 region has the DNA TGTGCCTGGAGTCGGATTCCGGAGCCTGAAGCTTTCTTT. Protein sequence: CAWSRIPEPEAFF.

The chain links TRBV7-2 to TRBJ2-3; maybe TRBD1 (5 bases). This CDR3 has 17 residues. Germline CDR1 and CDR2: SGHTA and FQGNSA. V was cut by 4 bases and J by 2 bases, with 19 bases left in between. The CDR3 is CASSSGPQDRNTDTQYF. CDR3 sequence (DNA): TGTGCCAGCAGCTCCGGCCCACAGGATCGCAACACAGATACGCAGTATTTT.

The V call is TRBV19, the J call TRBJ1-2; the D is unclear. There are 13 residues in the CDR3. Trimming removed 2 bases at V and 13 bases at J, with 17 bases between. Germline V gene lookup returns CDR1 LNHDA and CDR2 SQIVND (reference sequence). CDR3 sequence (DNA): TGTGCCAGTAGTATATGGGAACAGAACCTTCCCACCTTC. This translates into CASSIWEQNLPTF.

The chain links TRBV28 to TRBJ1-2; 8 bases fit TRBD1. Germline CDR1 reads MDHEN; CDR2 reads SYDVKM. The CDR3 runs to 15 residues. V lost 4 bases and J lost 8; bases outside the gene matches: 12. The CDR3 DNA is TGTGCCAGCAGTTCCAACAACCAGGGGGCGAAGGGCTACACCTTC. Encoded protein: CASSSNNQGAKGYTF.

The CDR3 coding sequence is TGTGCCAGCAGCGTTAAGGTAACTCAAGAGACCCAGTACTTC. Translating gives CASSVKVTQETQYF. V and J are TRBV9 and TRBJ2-5; D uncertain. This CDR3 spans 14 amino acids. V shed 2 bases and J shed 2 bases, with 10 bases lying between them. Germline CDR1 SGDLS, CDR2 YYNGEE.

This chain joins TRBV28 and TRBJ2-2; 12 nucleotides align to TRBD2. Unmatched junction bases numbered 4, after V lost 3 bases and J lost 2 bases. The CDR3 has 17 residues. CDR1 is MDHEN and CDR2 is SYDVKM in the germline V gene. The CDR3 is CASSFLAGGTNTGELFF. CDR3 nucleotide sequence: TGTGCCAGCAGTTTTCTAGCGGGGGGGACTAACACCGGGGAGCTGTTTTTT.

The chain couples TRBV7-6 to TRBJ2-2, with a possible D match to TRBD1 (6 bases). The germline V and J ends were trimmed by 5 bases and 2 bases, with 18 bases remaining between them. Germline assignment: CDR1 SGHVS and CDR2 FNYEAQ. The CDR3 contains 17 residues. The CDR3 coding sequence is TGTGCCAGCAGCCGCGCCTCCGGGACATCAAACACCGGGGAGCTGTTTTTT. Translating it yields CASSRASGTSNTGELFF.

V is TRBV30 and J is TRBJ1-1; D is unclear. The CDR3 is 13 amino acids. The V end lost 1 base, the J end lost 2 bases, and 8 bases lay between the germline ends. CDR1 GTSNPN and CDR2 SVGIG come from the germline V gene (reference sequence). The CDR3 reads CAWSADGNTEAFF. The DNA of the CDR3 is TGTGCCTGGAGTGCAGACGGTAACACTGAAGCTTTCTTT.

This sequence joins TRBV3-1 (or the pseudogene TRBV3-2) and TRBJ2-3, with no clear D. The CDR3 has 15 amino acids. V lost 4 bases, J lost 0 bases, and 11 bases lay in between. Germline CDR1 reads LGHDT; CDR2 reads YNNKEL (reference sequence). CDR3 bases: TGTGCCAGCAGCCCAATGTACTCAAGCACAGATACGCAGTATTTT. As protein: CASSPMYSSTDTQYF.

This chain joins TRBV6-5 and TRBJ1-6; no definite D call. V was shortened by 5 bases and J by 6 bases, with 11 bases between the two germline ends. In germline, CDR1 is MNHEY, CDR2 SVGAGI. CDR3 length equals 14 residues. The CDR3 DNA reads TGTGCCAGCAGTAACCGGGAGTCTAATTCACCCCTCCACTTT. This codes for CASSNRESNSPLHF.

The chain has TRBV7-8 and TRBJ1-5; possibly TRBD1 for D (5 bases). Germline V lookup: CDR1 SGHVS, CDR2 FQNEAQ. The germline V and J ends were trimmed by 1 base and 4 bases, with 17 bases remaining between them. The CDR3 totals 17 residues. The CDR3 region is CASSLVSWDFGNQPQHF. The CDR3 region has the DNA TGTGCCAGCAGCTTAGTTTCCTGGGACTTCGGGAATCAGCCCCAGCATTTT.

The chain has TRBV5-1 and TRBJ1-1; 9 bases are shared with TRBD1. Germline CDR1 is SGHRS and CDR2 is YFSETQ. J lost 3 bases, V lost 4 bases, and 4 bases had no gene match. The CDR3 has 14 amino acids. The DNA for the CDR3 is TGCGCCAGCAGCGGCCGGGACAGGGACACTGAAGCTTTCTTT. It specifies CASSGRDRDTEAFF.

The J gene is TRBJ2-2, the V gene TRBV7-3; 10 positions agree with TRBD1. V gave up 11 bases and J gave up 7 bases; unmatched junction bases: 13. The CDR3 spans 15 residues. Germline V gene lookup returns CDR1 SGHTA and CDR2 FQGTGA. CDR3 amino acids: CAPGDPTGGCGELFF. In DNA form, the CDR3 reads TGTGCCCCCGGGGATCCGACAGGGGGCTGCGGGGAGCTGTTTTTT.

This chain connects TRBV12-3 or TRBV12-4 to TRBJ1-1, with D possibly matching TRBD1 (6 bases). V gave up 6 bases and J gave up 11 bases, with 16 bases separating them. CDR3 length: 12 residues. The CDR3: CASRPRQGRAFF. The DNA for the CDR3 is TGTGCCAGCAGACCGCGGCAGGGGAGGGCTTTCTTT.